One sample yielded the 2 T cell receptor beta chains listed below, sequenced in a study of blood T cell repertoires in COVID-19. Sequenced by immunoSEQ multiplex PCR; TCRdb stores in-frame clones only, minus some. The sample records about 240,000 clones, more than 80% being singletons. Sequenced input: peripheral blood. The receptors come from a human donor in a cohort sampled during active COVID-19.

The CDR3 DNA reads TGTGCCAGCAGCTTAGCGGAGGTTAACTATGGCTACACCTTC. Residues: CASSLAEVNYGYTF. This rearrangement joins TRBV7-2 to TRBJ1-2; no clear D. V lost 0 bases to trimming and J lost 1 base, with 6 bases between them. The CDR3 has 14 amino acids. Germline loops: CDR1 SGHTA, CDR2 FQGNSA.

This clone has more than one count but fewer than ten. V usage is TRBV10-2 and J usage is TRBJ2-7; weak D call: TRBD2 (6 bases). V lost 4 bases to trimming and J lost 0 bases, with 13 bases between them. The germline V gene has CDR1 WSHSY and CDR2 SAAADI. The CDR3 sequence is 15 residues long. CDR3 protein: CASSAGGGYSYEQYF. The DNA of the CDR3 is TGCGCCAGCAGTGCCGGTGGAGGGTACTCCTACGAGCAGTACTTC.